These T cell receptor beta chains were read from a single sample in a study of blood T cell repertoires in COVID-19. This table comes from immunoSEQ multiplex PCR, and its TCRdb copy is limited to in-frame clones, with some not included. This sample has some 370,000 clones, with about 90% found just once. The material sequenced was peripheral blood. All receptors derive from a man aged 18-30 years with active or convalescent COVID-19. Each CDR3 is given with its conserved first and last residue. Fields, in order: clone size, J gene, V gene, D gene, CDR3 protein, CDR3 DNA. D genes are given only for firm matches. Only some rows state a clone size, as once, few, many or a class for expanded clones.

>once|TRBJ1-5|TRBV2|TRBD1
CASSGGTGGVQPQHF
TGTGCCAGCAGCGGGGGGACAGGGGGGGTTCAGCCCCAGCATTTT
>.|TRBJ1-5|TRBV5-6|.
CASSLGTDQPQHF
TGTGCCAGCAGCTTGGGCACTGATCAGCCCCAGCATTTT
>.|TRBJ2-1|TRBV7-9|.
CASSLAGSSYNEQFF
TGTGCCAGCAGCTTAGCGGGGAGCTCCTACAATGAGCAGTTCTTC
>.|TRBJ1-2|TRBV19|.
CASSNGVGLTWYGYTF
TGTGCCAGTAGTAACGGAGTCGGACTAACGTGGTATGGCTACACCTTC
>.|TRBJ2-1|TRBV5-6|.
CASSAGTSMFF
TGTGCCAGCAGCGCGGGGACTTCCATGTTCTTC
>.|TRBJ1-2|TRBV3-1/TRBV3-2|.
CASSLWENYGYTF
TGTGCCAGCAGCCTCTGGGAGAACTATGGCTACACCTTC
>.|TRBJ2-2|TRBV19|.
CASSIQGTNTGELFF
TGTGCCAGTAGTATACAGGGTACGAACACCGGGGAGCTGTTTTTT
>.|TRBJ2-3|TRBV7-6|TRBD1
CASSQWTGEDTQYF
TGTGCCAGCAGCCAGTGGACAGGGGAAGATACGCAGTATTTT
>.|TRBJ1-2|TRBV28|TRBD1
CASRKQGGAHGYTF
TGTGCCAGCCGAAAACAGGGGGGCGCACATGGCTACACCTTC
>.|TRBJ1-4|TRBV7-8|.
CASSKDRWSNEKLFF
TGTGCCAGCAGCAAAGACAGGTGGAGCAATGAAAAACTGTTTTTT
>few|TRBJ1-2|TRBV6-5|.
CASSLGWGDYGYTF
TGTGCCAGCAGTCTCGGGTGGGGAGACTATGGCTACACCTTC
>once|TRBJ1-2|TRBV9|TRBD1
CASSVATGGNYGYTF
TGTGCCAGCAGCGTAGCTACAGGGGGGAACTATGGCTACACCTTC
>.|TRBJ1-2|TRBV6-5|TRBD1
CASSLSGTGGANTF
TGTGCCAGCAGTTTGTCCGGGACAGGGGGGGCAAACACCTTC
>.|TRBJ1-2|TRBV6-4|.
CASRDTGTPYGYTF
TGTGCCAGCAGGGACACCGGGACACCCTATGGCTACACCTTC
>.|TRBJ1-3|TRBV7-3|.
CASSERGQSGNTIYF
TGTGCCAGCAGCGAACGGGGACAATCTGGAAACACCATATATTTT
>.|TRBJ1-2|TRBV6-4|.
CASRSAGSFGYTF
TGTGCCAGCAGGAGTGCAGGGTCGTTTGGCTACACCTTC
>.|TRBJ1-6|TRBV7-9|TRBD1
CASSLWTGDNSPLHF
TGTGCCAGCAGCTTGTGGACAGGGGATAATTCACCCCTCCACTTT
>.|TRBJ2-7|TRBV19|.
CASSISLASPREQYF
TGTGCCAGTAGTATATCCTTGGCCAGCCCGAGGGAGCAGTACTTC
>.|TRBJ2-3|TRBV3-1/TRBV3-2|.
CASSRTQAARTDTQYF
TGTGCCAGCAGCCGGACACAGGCCGCGCGTACAGATACGCAGTATTTT
>.|TRBJ1-2|TRBV7-9|.
CASSQSGSDYGYTF
TGTGCCAGCAGCCAATCGGGTTCGGACTATGGCTACACCTTC
>.|TRBJ1-5|TRBV6-2/TRBV6-3|.
CASSYARVYQPQHF
TGTGCCAGCAGTTACGCCAGGGTTTATCAGCCCCAGCATTTT
>.|TRBJ2-3|TRBV5-8|TRBD2
CASTLAGGQRTQYF
TGTGCCAGCACCCTAGCGGGGGGGCAACGGACGCAGTATTTT
>.|TRBJ2-7|TRBV12-3/TRBV12-4|.
CASSHGHNEQYF
TGTGCCAGCAGCCACGGACATAACGAGCAGTACTTC
>.|TRBJ1-6|TRBV30|.
CAWSRQHSPLHF
TGTGCCTGGAGCCGACAGCATTCACCCCTCCACTTT
>.|TRBJ1-1|TRBV29-1|TRBD1
CSAVDRGRNTEAFF
TGCAGCGCCGTCGACAGGGGACGGAACACTGAAGCTTTCTTT
>.|TRBJ2-7|TRBV7-2|TRBD2
CASSPLAGTIKVEQYF
TGTGCCAGCAGCCCCCTAGCGGGGACAATAAAGGTCGAGCAGTACTTC
>.|TRBJ2-1|TRBV5-4|.
CASSLAGVDEQFF
TGTGCCAGCAGCTTGGCGGGAGTGGATGAGCAGTTCTTC
>.|TRBJ2-7|TRBV18|TRBD1
CASSPTGTYEQYF
TGTGCCAGCTCGCCGACAGGGACCTACGAGCAGTACTTC
>.|TRBJ1-6|TRBV5-4|.
CASGLSGFSPLHF
TGTGCCAGCGGACTTTCTGGTTTTTCACCCCTCCACTTT
>.|TRBJ1-2|TRBV10-3|.
CAIRAQGPNYGYTF
TGTGCCATCAGAGCACAGGGCCCAAACTATGGCTACACCTTC
>.|TRBJ1-4|TRBV7-9|.
CASSLQVFNEKLFF
TGTGCCAGCAGCTTACAGGTTTTCAATGAAAAACTGTTTTTT
>.|TRBJ2-7|TRBV5-4|TRBD2
CASSTGLAGVTYEQYF
TGTGCCAGCAGCACCGGACTAGCGGGAGTTACCTACGAGCAGTACTTC
>.|TRBJ1-1|TRBV27|.
CASSLEGVRNTEAFF
TGTGCCAGCAGTTTGGAAGGGGTTCGAAACACTGAAGCTTTCTTT
>.|TRBJ2-5|TRBV7-9|.
CATESAGSTQYF
TGTGCCACCGAAAGCGCGGGGTCTACCCAGTACTTC
>few|TRBJ2-1|TRBV11-3|.
CASSLGETYNEQFF
TGTGCCAGCAGCCTCGGGGAGACCTACAATGAGCAGTTCTTC
>.|TRBJ2-1|TRBV18|.
CASSPEQKGGRDEQFF
TGTGCCAGCTCACCGGAACAGAAGGGGGGGCGCGATGAGCAGTTCTTC
>.|TRBJ1-2|TRBV4-3|.
CASSPTGGIFYGYTF
TGCGCCAGCAGCCCGACAGGTGGGATCTTCTATGGCTACACCTTC
>.|TRBJ1-2|TRBV2|TRBD1
CASRGETGGGYTF
TGTGCCAGCAGGGGGGAGACAGGGGGTGGCTACACCTTC
>.|TRBJ2-5|TRBV29-1|TRBD1
CSQGQSEETQYF
TGCAGCCAGGGACAGAGTGAAGAGACCCAGTACTTC
>.|TRBJ2-7|TRBV7-9|.
CASSFSDRPYEQYF
TGTGCCAGCAGCTTCTCGGACAGACCCTACGAGCAGTACTTC
>.|TRBJ1-4|TRBV3-1/TRBV3-2|.
CASSQSGGPNEKLFF
TGTGCCAGCAGCCAGTCGGGGGGTCCTAATGAAAAACTGTTTTTT